The T cell receptor beta chain described here comes from a study of graft-versus-host responses after intestinal transplantation. Clones were read by immunoSEQ multiplex PCR, and TCRdb kept only the in-frame ones, dropping some. The sample records about 110,000 clones, 87% being singletons. This CDR3 is built from 15 residues. In germline, CDR1 is MNHEY, CDR2 SMNVEV (reference sequence). Trimming took 5 bases from V and 6 from J; bases not matched to a gene: 8. Whole-study results and caveats: Some GvH clones were seen earlier in gut or blood, suggesting intestinal origin.

As for this clone: Its antigen is currently unknown.

This material consisted of unstimulated CD4+ T cells sorted from spleen or lymph node cells, taken before transplant. This clonotype was sampled from a human donor who was the organ donor for an intestinal transplant. V is TRBV27 and J is TRBJ2-1; 9 bases match TRBD1. In DNA form, the CDR3 reads TGTGCCAGCAGTCCCCGGGACAGGGCACCCAATGAGCAGTTCTTC. Amino acid sequence: CASSPRDRAPNEQFF.